This TCR beta chain was sequenced for a study of post-analysis software for immune sequencing data. This clonotype has more than one count but fewer than ten. Tagging with unique molecular identifiers was a feature of the TCR beta cDNA libraries. TCRdb passed the PCR reads through MiXCR, listing each CDR3 protein once. The repertoire holds hundreds of thousands of distinct CDR3 sequences, with less than 35% as singletons. The source of this sequence is a girl aged 10-17 years with multiple sclerosis. The specimen was blood.

DNA of the CDR3: TGTGCCAGCAGCCCGGAGGCGGGCTCCTACGAGCAGTACTTC. Amino acids: CASSPEAGSYEQYF. The chain is built from TRBV3-1 and TRBJ2-7, with TRBD2 as a possible D gene (5 bases). Trimming removed 4 bases from V and 0 bases from J, with 10 bases in between. The CDR3 contains 14 residues. Looked up from germline, CDR1 is LGHDT and CDR2 is YNNKEL (reference sequence).